A selection of T cell receptor beta chains follows, all from one sample in a study of beta chain features in type 1 diabetes. Repertoires were generated with immunoSEQ multiplex PCR, while TCRdb's copy carries only in-frame clones and drops some. Among approximately 400,000 clones listed, roughly 16% were seen once. The sequencing sample was made of naive CD4+ T cells from blood. The origin of the receptors is a woman aged 18-35 years in good health. The CDR3 runs from the conserved cysteine through the conserved F or W. D genes are given only for firm matches. Clone size is given for some rows only: seen once, a few or many times, or a class if the clone is expanded.

TRBJ2-1 few NA TRBV4-1 TGCGCCAGCAGCCAATATCTTGGTAGTTACGAGCGTGAGCAGTTCTTC CASSQYLGSYEREQFF
TRBJ1-4 NA NA TRBV7-9 TGTGCCAGCAGTCCCGACCGACTGGAAAAACTGTTTTTT CASSPDRLEKLFF
TRBJ2-7 NA NA TRBV2 TGTGCCAGCAGGGAGGACTCCTACGAGCAGTACTTC CASREDSYEQYF
TRBJ2-3 NA TRBD2 TRBV5-4 TGTGCCAGCAGCCCCCGACTAGCGACCTACCCCACAGATACGCAGTATTTT CASSPRLATYPTDTQYF
TRBJ2-1 NA TRBD2 TRBV7-2 TGTGCCAGCAGCTTAGAGGGTACTAGCGGGAGCCATGAGCAGTTCTTC CASSLEGTSGSHEQFF
TRBJ2-7 NA NA TRBV6-5 TGTGCCAGCAGTTCGGGCCCGGGACACTCCTACGAGCAGTACTTC CASSSGPGHSYEQYF
TRBJ1-1 few TRBD1 TRBV15 TGTGCCACCAGCAGAGATGAGGGACAGGGGGGGAAAACTTTCTTT CATSRDEGQGGKTFF
TRBJ2-5 NA TRBD1 TRBV5-4 TGTGCCAGCAGCCCTTCGGACAGGGGGGTCTGGGAGACCCAGTACTTC CASSPSDRGVWETQYF
TRBJ1-4 NA NA TRBV28 TGTGCCAGCAGGGTCAGAACAACTAATGAAAAACTGTTTTTT CASRVRTTNEKLFF
TRBJ2-7 few NA TRBV28 TGTGCCAGCAGTAACCTTCTTGTGCGCGAGCAGTACTTC CASSNLLVREQYF
TRBJ1-1 NA TRBD1 TRBV13 TGTGCCAGCAGCCTCGTAGGGACAGGGGCTGAAGCTTTCTTT CASSLVGTGAEAFF
TRBJ2-5 NA TRBD2 TRBV11-3 TGTGCCAGCAGCACAGGGACTAGCGGGATGACCCAGTACTTC CASSTGTSGMTQYF
TRBJ1-1 few TRBD1 TRBV27 TGTGCCAGCAGTGCGCCGGGACAGGGGTTAGCTGAAGCTTTCTTT CASSAPGQGLAEAFF
TRBJ2-2 NA TRBD2 TRBV7-3 TGTGCCAGCAGAACGCCCCGGACTAGCGGGAATCCGAACACCGGGGAGCTGTTTTTT CASRTPRTSGNPNTGELFF
TRBJ2-4 NA NA TRBV11-2 TGTGCCAGCAGCCTCCCACCTGGGTGGGGGGTAGCCAAAAACATTCAGTACTTC CASSLPPGWGVAKNIQYF
TRBJ2-1 few NA TRBV11-2 TGTGCCAGCAGCTGGGCCCCCAACCTACCGTTCTTC CASSWAPNLPFF
TRBJ2-7 few NA TRBV6-6 TGTGCCAGCAGAACAGGGTACGAGCAGTACTTC CASRTGYEQYF
TRBJ2-1 few NA TRBV11-2 TGTGCCAGCAGCTTAGGTCGATACAGCAGATCCTACAATGAGCAGTTCTTC CASSLGRYSRSYNEQFF
TRBJ1-1 few NA TRBV4-3 TGCGCCAGCAGCCACCGGGGGAACACTGAAGCTTTCTTT CASSHRGNTEAFF
TRBJ2-6 NA NA TRBV6-5 TGTGCCAGCAGGCCCACAGGCTCTGGGGCCAACGTCCTGACTTTC CASRPTGSGANVLTF
TRBJ2-2 few TRBD2 TRBV5-4 TGTGCCAGCAGCTTGACTAGCGACACCGGGGAGCTGTTTTTT CASSLTSDTGELFF
TRBJ1-2 few TRBD1 TRBV4-2 TGTGCCAGCAGCCAATCTGGACAGGGGAATGGCTACACCTTC CASSQSGQGNGYTF
TRBJ2-2 NA TRBD2 TRBV29-1 TGCAGCGTTGAATACAACCTAGCGGGTTCGGTCACCGGGGAGCTGTTTTTT CSVEYNLAGSVTGELFF
TRBJ2-3 NA NA TRBV11-2 TGTGCCAGCAGCTGGAGGGTTAGCGGAGATACGCAGTATTTT CASSWRVSGDTQYF
TRBJ2-1 few TRBD2 TRBV29-1 TGCAGCGTCGGTTGGTTGGCTAGCGGGAGGGCTAGTGAGCAGTTCTTC CSVGWLASGRASEQFF
TRBJ2-7 NA TRBD1 TRBV9 TGTGCCAGCAGCCTCCGACAGGGGGGCTCAGGGGAGCAGTACTTC CASSLRQGGSGEQYF
TRBJ2-1 few TRBD2 TRBV4-1 TGCGCCAGCAGCCAAGATCGCGGAACTAGCGAGAACCATGAGCAGTTCTTC CASSQDRGTSENHEQFF
TRBJ1-2 few NA TRBV6-5 TGTGCCAGCAGTTACTCGAGGCGGGGAGTATATGGCTACACCTTC CASSYSRRGVYGYTF
TRBJ2-7 few NA TRBV6-5 TGTGCCAGCAGTTCTGTGACTGGAGCCTACGAGCAGTACTTC CASSSVTGAYEQYF
TRBJ1-2 few NA TRBV5-1 TGCGCCAGCAGCTTGTTGGCCGACTATGGCTACACCTTC CASSLLADYGYTF
TRBJ2-7 NA NA TRBV27 TGTGCCAGCAGTTCTTCAGGGCTGGGCTACGAGCAGTACTTC CASSSSGLGYEQYF
TRBJ1-5 NA NA TRBV20-1 TGCAGCGCGGCGGGGAATCAGCCCCAGCATTTT CSAAGNQPQHF